This TCR beta chain appears in the sequencing data of a study of OX40 agonist ivuxolimab in advanced cancers. Profiling relied on immunoSEQ multiplex PCR, and the TCRdb table lists in-frame clones only, not all of them. Of 45,000 or so clones listed, around 84% are singletons. There are 17 residues in the CDR3. Germline loops: CDR1 SSHAT, CDR2 FNYEAQ (reference sequence). Germline trimming cut 4 bases from V and 0 bases from J; bases unmatched to any gene: 7. Worth noting for this clone: Antigen: not known.

Study-level results: Expanded peripheral T-cell antigen specificity went undetermined.

The sequenced sample was CD4+ or CD8+ T cells sorted from blood, obtained in a trial of the OX40 agonist ivuxolimab. The sequence was collected from an adult with an advanced solid tumor such as melanoma, head and neck, liver or kidney cancer. V is TRBV7-7 and J is TRBJ2-2; 8 bases line up with TRBD2. This chain's CDR3 is CASSSSMGLANTGELFF. In DNA, the CDR3 is TGTGCCAGCAGCTCGTCCATGGGACTAGCGAACACCGGGGAGCTGTTTTTT.